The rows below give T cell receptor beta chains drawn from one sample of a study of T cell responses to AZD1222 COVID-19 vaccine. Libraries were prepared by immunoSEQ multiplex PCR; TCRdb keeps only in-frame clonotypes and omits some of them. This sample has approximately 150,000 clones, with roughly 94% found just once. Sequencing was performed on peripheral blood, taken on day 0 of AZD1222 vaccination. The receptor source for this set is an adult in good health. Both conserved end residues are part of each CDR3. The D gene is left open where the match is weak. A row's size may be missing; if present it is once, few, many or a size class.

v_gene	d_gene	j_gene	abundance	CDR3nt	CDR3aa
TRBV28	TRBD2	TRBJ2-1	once	TGTGCCAGCACACCGGGGGGGCTTTTTTACAATGAGCAGTTCTTC	CASTPGGLFYNEQFF
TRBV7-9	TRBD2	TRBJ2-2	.	TGTGCCAGCAGCTTGGTGCGGGGGTGGACCGGGGAGCTGTTTTTT	CASSLVRGWTGELFF
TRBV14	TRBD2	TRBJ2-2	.	TGTGCCAGCAGCCCCCGCGGGGGGCGAGGCACCGGGGAGCTGTTTTTT	CASSPRGGRGTGELFF
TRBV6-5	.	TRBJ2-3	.	TGTGCCAGCAGTTATACCCCTAGCACAGATACGCAGTATTTT	CASSYTPSTDTQYF
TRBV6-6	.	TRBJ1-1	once	TGTGCCAGCAGCGGGACCACTGAAGCTTTCTTT	CASSGTTEAFF
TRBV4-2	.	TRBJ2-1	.	TGTGCCAGCAGCCAAGATTGGGGTAGCGCGTCCTACAATGAGCAGTTCTTC	CASSQDWGSASYNEQFF
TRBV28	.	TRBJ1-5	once	TGTGCCAGCGGGGCGGTGAGCAATCAGCCCCAGCATTTT	CASGAVSNQPQHF
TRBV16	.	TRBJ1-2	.	TGTGCCAGCAGCCAGGCAGGTCTTGGCTACACCTTC	CASSQAGLGYTF
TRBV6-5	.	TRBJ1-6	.	TGTGCCAGCAGTTACTCCGCCGACTTCTATAATTCACCCCTCCACTTT	CASSYSADFYNSPLHF
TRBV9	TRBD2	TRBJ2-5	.	TGTGCCAGCAGCGGTGGGACTAGCGGCCAGACCCAGTACTTC	CASSGGTSGQTQYF
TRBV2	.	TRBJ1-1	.	TGTGCCAGCGGGGGGGGGCTAGGAGCGGAAGCTTTCTTT	CASGGGLGAEAFF
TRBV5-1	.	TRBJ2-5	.	TGCGCCAGCAGCTTGTCCGGGGTGCGGGGAGAGACCCAGTACTTC	CASSLSGVRGETQYF
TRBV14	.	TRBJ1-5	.	TGTGCCAGCAGCCAGGGGTACAATCAGCCCCAGCATTTT	CASSQGYNQPQHF
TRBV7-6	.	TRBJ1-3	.	TGTGCCAGCAGCTTACGGCAGTTGAGCTCTGGAAACACCATATATTTT	CASSLRQLSSGNTIYF
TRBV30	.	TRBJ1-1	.	TGTGCCTGGGGCGGGCGTAGGGGCTCAAACACTGAAGCTTTCTTT	CAWGGRRGSNTEAFF
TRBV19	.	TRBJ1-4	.	TGTGCCAGTAGGACCCTTGGGCGTTCTAATGAAAAACTGTTTTTT	CASRTLGRSNEKLFF
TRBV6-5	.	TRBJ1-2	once	TGTGCCAGCACACTACGCTTCTATGGCTACACCTTC	CASTLRFYGYTF
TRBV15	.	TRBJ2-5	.	TGTGCCACCAGCAGAGTACGAGGCAGCGAACAAGAGACCCAGTACTTC	CATSRVRGSEQETQYF
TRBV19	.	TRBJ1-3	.	TGTGCCAGTAGTATATGGGAAGGAAACACCATATATTTT	CASSIWEGNTIYF